The next 17 T cell receptor beta chains were all read from a single sample in a study of OX40 agonist ivuxolimab in advanced cancers. Clones were sequenced by immunoSEQ multiplex PCR, and TCRdb holds only the in-frame ones, with some missing. The sample includes tens of thousands of clones, 65% to 75% of them seen just once. Material: CD4+ or CD8+ T cells sorted from blood, obtained in a trial of the OX40 agonist ivuxolimab. These receptors were taken from an adult with an advanced solid tumor such as melanoma, head and neck, liver or kidney cancer.

For the CDR3, the DNA is TGTGCCAGTAGTATAAGAGGGACTAGCGGGGGGAATGAGCAGTTCTTC. Translating gives CASSIRGTSGGNEQFF. The rearrangement links TRBV19 to TRBJ2-1; TRBD2 agrees at 15 bases. V shed 2 bases, J shed 7 bases, and the junction held 3 bases outside the gene matches. The CDR3 length is 16 residues. Germline V gives CDR1 LNHDA, CDR2 SQIVND (reference sequence).

V and J are TRBV4-1 and TRBJ2-3; TRBD2 matches 12 bases. This CDR3 region has 16 residues. In germline, CDR1 is MGHRA, CDR2 YSYEKL. V dropped 3 bases and J dropped 9; count of bases not matched to a gene: 10. Here the CDR3 reads CASSHTGTSGWGTQYF. The DNA of the CDR3 is TGCGCCAGCAGCCACACCGGGACTAGCGGGTGGGGGACGCAGTATTTT.

This clone came up once. The chain has TRBV29-1 and TRBJ1-3, with TRBD1 identical over 7 bases. The V segment lost 6 bases and the J segment 2 bases; nucleotides outside the gene matches: 4. The length of the CDR3 is 13 residues. The V gene's germline CDR1 is SQVTM and CDR2 ANQGSEA. The CDR3 is CSVTQGTGNTIYF. The DNA for the CDR3 is TGCAGCGTGACACAGGGGACTGGAAACACCATATATTTT.

This chain connects TRBV5-1 to TRBJ2-3; 8 nucleotides align to TRBD1. The length of the CDR3 is 15 residues. J was trimmed by 4 bases and V by 4 bases; bases with no gene match: 8. Germline CDR1 is SGHRS and CDR2 is YFSETQ. DNA for the CDR3: TGCGCCAGCAGCCACGGACAGGGTTTACCAGATACGCAGTATTTT. Protein: CASSHGQGLPDTQYF. Full variable domain (outside the CDR3, taken from reference TRBV5-1 and TRBJ2-3): KAGVTQTPRYLIKTRGQQVTLSCSPISGHRSVSWYQQTPGQGLQFLFEYFSETQRNKGNFPGRFSGRQFSNSRSEMNVSTLELGDSALYLCASSHGQGLPDTQYFGPGTRLTVL.

This clone was seen only once. V is TRBV29-1 and J is TRBJ1-2, with TRBD1 as a possible D gene (6 bases). V lost 7 bases, J lost 6 bases, and 12 bases lay in between. The CDR3 consists of 11 residues. Germline CDR1 is SQVTM and CDR2 is ANQGSEA. In DNA, the CDR3 is TGCAGCGGCGGGGGGGCAAATGGCTACACCTTC. Translation gives CSGGGANGYTF.

V is TRBV4-2 and J is TRBJ2-7, with D possibly being TRBD2 (6 bases). The CDR3 sequence is 15 residues long. Trimming pared 1 base from V and 2 bases from J, leaving 12 bases between. Germline-derived CDR1 and CDR2 are LGHNA and YNFKEQ. The CDR3 nucleotides are TGTGCCAGCAGCCAAGCGAGCGGGCTCACCTACGAGCAGTACTTC. Translation: CASSQASGLTYEQYF.

The CDR3 DNA is TGCGCCAGCAGCTTGGAGGGGGCCCAGCCCCAGCATTTT. Amino acid sequence: CASSLEGAQPQHF. The gene calls are TRBV5-1 and TRBJ1-5; TRBD1 matches at 7 bases. The germline gives CDR1 SGHRS, CDR2 YFSETQ. Unmatched junction bases numbered 1, after V lost 0 bases and J lost 7 bases. This CDR3 contains 13 residues.

This clone came up once. CDR3 nucleotides: TGTGCCTGGAGTGTAATCATCCGGACGCCATCAGATACGCAGTATTTT. It codes for CAWSVIIRTPSDTQYF. The rearrangement uses TRBV30 and TRBJ2-3; D unclear. CDR3 length: 16 residues. Germline CDR1 is GTSNPN and CDR2 is SVGIG (reference sequence). V was pared by 0 bases and J by 4 bases, with 17 bases between.

This chain connects TRBV6-6 to TRBJ2-2, with 9 bases matching TRBD2. Trimming removed 6 bases from V and 3 bases from J; junction bases left unmatched: 5. The CDR3 sequence is 15 residues long. Germline values: CDR1 MNHNY, CDR2 SVGAGI (reference sequence). The CDR3 is CASRPSSGDTGELFF. The DNA of the CDR3 is TGTGCCAGCAGGCCTTCTAGCGGGGACACCGGGGAGCTGTTTTTT.

The V and J genes are TRBV5-4 and TRBJ2-6; 7 bases are a match to TRBD1. J was trimmed by 2 bases and V by 4 bases; bases with no gene match: 3. This CDR3 has 15 amino acids. Germline values: CDR1 SGHNT, CDR2 YYREEE (reference sequence). The CDR3: CASSLGGTGANVLTF. The CDR3, as DNA: TGTGCCAGCAGCCTAGGGGGCACTGGGGCCAACGTCCTGACTTTC.

This chain uses TRBV30 with TRBJ1-6; possibly TRBD1 for D (5 bases). Germline-derived CDR1 and CDR2 are GTSNPN and SVGIG (reference sequence). The germline V and J ends were trimmed by 1 base and 10 bases, with 17 bases remaining between them. The CDR3 runs to 15 residues. The CDR3 region has the DNA TGTGCCTGGAGTGCTGTATCAGGGAAGGGGTCACCCCTCCACTTT. Protein product: CAWSAVSGKGSPLHF.

The chain carries TRBV18 and TRBJ1-1; D is ambiguous. Per the germline V gene, CDR1 is KGHSH and CDR2 is LQKENI. The CDR3 length is 16 residues. Trimming pared 0 bases from V and 0 bases from J, leaving 11 bases between. CDR3 amino acids: CASSPPIGNMNTEAFF. Written as DNA, the CDR3 is TGTGCCAGCTCACCACCTATCGGGAACATGAACACTGAAGCTTTCTTT.

The chain joins TRBV6-1 to TRBJ1-2; 7 bases line up with TRBD1. Germline V lookup: CDR1 MNHNS, CDR2 SASEGT. The CDR3 runs 14 residues. The junction had 9 bases not matched to a gene; V was cut back by 8 bases and J by 3 bases. The CDR3 DNA reads as TGTGCCAGCGCCTTCAGGGGGAAGGACTATGGCTACACCTTC. It yields the protein CASAFRGKDYGYTF.

This clone was seen more than once but under ten times. This chain uses TRBV11-2 with TRBJ2-5, with D perhaps TRBD1 or TRBD2 (6 bases each). Germline V lookup: CDR1 SGHAT, CDR2 FQNNGV. The CDR3 is made up of 15 amino acids. The V end lost 1 base, the J end lost 1 base, and 10 bases lay between the germline ends. CDR3 bases: TGTGCCAGCAGCTTAGGCCGGGGGCGCCAAGAGACCCAGTACTTC. Translating it yields CASSLGRGRQETQYF.

V is TRBV19 and J is TRBJ1-2, with D unresolved. CDR1 is LNHDA and CDR2 is SQIVND in the germline V gene (reference sequence). This CDR3 contains 14 residues. V lost 0 bases and J lost 7, with 12 bases in between. Written as DNA, the CDR3 is TGTGCCAGTAGTATAGATTCCCTAATGAGTGGCTACACCTTC. Translation: CASSIDSLMSGYTF. Using reference TRBV19 and TRBJ1-2 for the parts outside the CDR3, the full variable domain is DGGITQSPKYLFRKEGQNVTLSCEQNLNHDAMYWYRQDPGQGLRLIYYSQIVNDFQKGDIAEGYSVSREKKESFPLTVTSAQKNPTAFYLCASSIDSLMSGYTFGSGTRLTVV.

This clone appeared once. V gene TRBV2 combines with J gene TRBJ2-1; TRBD1 matches 7 bases. The CDR3 is made up of 15 amino acids. V lost 3 bases, J lost 6 bases, and 8 bases stayed unmatched. Germline lookup yields CDR1 SNHLY and CDR2 FYNNEI. The CDR3 DNA is TGTGCCAGCAGTGATGGCAGGGGGAATTCCAATGAGCAGTTCTTC. Encoded protein: CASSDGRGNSNEQFF.

The rearrangement links TRBV5-1 to TRBJ1-2; D is unclear. Trimming removed 5 bases from V and 0 bases from J, with 11 bases in between. CDR1 and CDR2 (germline): SGHRS, YFSETQ. There are 14 residues in the CDR3. The CDR3 reads CASRAESANYGYTF. In DNA form, the CDR3 reads TGCGCCAGCAGAGCCGAGTCCGCTAACTATGGCTACACCTTC. The entire variable domain, with the rest obtained from reference TRBV5-1 and TRBJ1-2, is as follows: KAGVTQTPRYLIKTRGQQVTLSCSPISGHRSVSWYQQTPGQGLQFLFEYFSETQRNKGNFPGRFSGRQFSNSRSEMNVSTLELGDSALYLCASRAESANYGYTFGSGTRLTVV.